This T cell receptor (beta chain) appears in the sequencing data of a study of T-cell reconstitution after alpha-beta-depleted transplantation in children. Per germline, CDR1 MNHNS and CDR2 SASEGT. The CDR3 runs 14 residues. With V trimmed by 6 bases and J by 5 bases, 4 bases remained unmatched. The TCRbeta library was prepared with unique molecular identifiers. TCRdb fed the PCR reads into MiXCR, producing one record per CDR3 protein. The data contain about 980,000 distinct CDR3 sequences, around 30% of them singletons. The origin of this receptor is a boy under two years old who had a stem cell transplant for SCID, so the T cells may come from the graft donor. Sample: PBMCs, mostly from graft donor cells, taken 360 days after TCRalphabeta/CD19-depleted stem cell transplant. The V and J genes are TRBV6-1 and TRBJ1-4, with 9 bases aligning to TRBD1. For the CDR3, the DNA is TGTGCCAGCAGGTCCGGGACAGGGAATGAAAAACTGTTTTTT. It is translated as CASRSGTGNEKLFF.